A selection of T cell receptor beta chains follows, all from one sample in a study of beta chain features in type 1 diabetes. The data were produced by immunoSEQ multiplex PCR, yet TCRdb's version contains in-frame clones alone and is incomplete. The table shows hundreds of thousands of clones, with roughly a sixth occurring only once. Sample: naive CD4+ T cells from blood. All receptors derive from a young woman in good health. CDR3s include the opening cysteine and the closing phenylalanine or tryptophan. A D gene is named only where the DNA matches it firmly. Rows may omit the clone size; those that give it use once, few, many or a size class.

CDR3aa: CASSLYRSSYEQYF
j_gene: TRBJ2-7
len: 14
abundance: few
v_gene: TRBV7-2
d_gene: .

CDR3aa: CASSPILTNEQFF
j_gene: TRBJ2-1
len: 13
abundance: .
v_gene: TRBV2
d_gene: .

CDR3aa: CASSLQGVGNTIYF
j_gene: TRBJ1-3
len: 14
abundance: .
v_gene: TRBV5-4
d_gene: TRBD1

CDR3aa: CASSSGTLANYGYTF
j_gene: TRBJ1-2
len: 15
abundance: .
v_gene: TRBV7-8
d_gene: .

CDR3aa: CASSISPLRDNYEQYF
j_gene: TRBJ2-7
len: 16
abundance: .
v_gene: TRBV19
d_gene: .

CDR3aa: CASSLGREAYEQYF
j_gene: TRBJ2-7
len: 14
abundance: few
v_gene: TRBV7-8
d_gene: TRBD2

CDR3aa: CASSERTRNNEQFF
j_gene: TRBJ2-1
len: 14
abundance: few
v_gene: TRBV5-1
d_gene: .

CDR3aa: CASSLGWVDTEAFF
j_gene: TRBJ1-1
len: 14
abundance: few
v_gene: TRBV7-8
d_gene: .

CDR3aa: CASSPRGSYSYNEQFF
j_gene: TRBJ2-1
len: 16
abundance: few
v_gene: TRBV18
d_gene: .

CDR3aa: CASSVRTSSADNEQFF
j_gene: TRBJ2-1
len: 16
abundance: few
v_gene: TRBV9
d_gene: TRBD2

CDR3aa: CAISEWTGDDQETQYF
j_gene: TRBJ2-5
len: 16
abundance: .
v_gene: TRBV10-3
d_gene: TRBD1

CDR3aa: CASSGLGGSYNEQFF
j_gene: TRBJ2-1
len: 15
abundance: few
v_gene: TRBV19
d_gene: .

CDR3aa: CASSPPRQGGLAGTSDEQYF
j_gene: TRBJ2-7
len: 20
abundance: few
v_gene: TRBV28
d_gene: TRBD2

CDR3aa: CASSSGHYNEQFF
j_gene: TRBJ2-1
len: 13
abundance: few
v_gene: TRBV7-3
d_gene: .

CDR3aa: CASSLGLDRDNQPQHF
j_gene: TRBJ1-5
len: 16
abundance: .
v_gene: TRBV7-2
d_gene: TRBD1

CDR3aa: CASSFLYEKLFF
j_gene: TRBJ1-4
len: 12
abundance: .
v_gene: TRBV28
d_gene: .

CDR3aa: CASSGNPTDTQYF
j_gene: TRBJ2-3
len: 13
abundance: .
v_gene: TRBV28
d_gene: .

CDR3aa: CASSLSRGIGELFF
j_gene: TRBJ2-2
len: 14
abundance: .
v_gene: TRBV27
d_gene: .

CDR3aa: CASSAKNIQYF
j_gene: TRBJ2-4
len: 11
abundance: .
v_gene: TRBV2
d_gene: .

CDR3aa: CASSQGGLAGEVTQYF
j_gene: TRBJ2-5
len: 16
abundance: .
v_gene: TRBV4-3
d_gene: TRBD2

CDR3aa: CASSPDLVVRRNEQYF
j_gene: TRBJ2-7
len: 16
abundance: few
v_gene: TRBV18
d_gene: .

CDR3aa: CSVNSGSEQYF
j_gene: TRBJ2-7
len: 11
abundance: .
v_gene: TRBV29-1
d_gene: TRBD2

CDR3aa: CASSGRSLHFKALGQGYTF
j_gene: TRBJ1-2
len: 19
abundance: few
v_gene: TRBV13
d_gene: .

CDR3aa: CSVDLASGRPNTEAFF
j_gene: TRBJ1-1
len: 16
abundance: few
v_gene: TRBV29-1
d_gene: .

CDR3aa: CASARGETQYF
j_gene: TRBJ2-5
len: 11
abundance: .
v_gene: TRBV27
d_gene: .

CDR3aa: CASSAPGLAGVGELFF
j_gene: TRBJ2-2
len: 16
abundance: .
v_gene: TRBV6-1
d_gene: TRBD2

CDR3aa: CASSVGPDSYNEQFF
j_gene: TRBJ2-1
len: 15
abundance: few
v_gene: TRBV9
d_gene: .

CDR3aa: CASSDSGTSVHNEQFF
j_gene: TRBJ2-1
len: 16
abundance: few
v_gene: TRBV27
d_gene: TRBD2

CDR3aa: CAISESTGYSETQYF
j_gene: TRBJ2-5
len: 15
abundance: .
v_gene: TRBV10-3
d_gene: TRBD1

CDR3aa: CASSSSPGQGPSTDTQYF
j_gene: TRBJ2-3
len: 18
abundance: .
v_gene: TRBV5-1
d_gene: TRBD1

CDR3aa: CASSPRGRVYAGNTEAFF
j_gene: TRBJ1-1
len: 18
abundance: few
v_gene: TRBV4-1
d_gene: .

CDR3aa: CASTLSTVAGEAFF
j_gene: TRBJ1-1
len: 14
abundance: few
v_gene: TRBV28
d_gene: .

CDR3aa: CSAREPGYTF
j_gene: TRBJ1-2
len: 10
abundance: .
v_gene: TRBV20-1
d_gene: .

CDR3aa: CASSMSGTDTQYF
j_gene: TRBJ2-3
len: 13
abundance: once
v_gene: TRBV28
d_gene: .

CDR3aa: CASSELAGGGVNEQFF
j_gene: TRBJ2-1
len: 16
abundance: .
v_gene: TRBV25-1
d_gene: TRBD2

CDR3aa: CASSPASAYNEQFF
j_gene: TRBJ2-1
len: 14
abundance: .
v_gene: TRBV5-4
d_gene: .

CDR3aa: CAISDQQGTYNEQFF
j_gene: TRBJ2-1
len: 15
abundance: .
v_gene: TRBV10-3
d_gene: TRBD1

CDR3aa: CASSQGRQHRNEKLFF
j_gene: TRBJ1-4
len: 16
abundance: few
v_gene: TRBV4-2
d_gene: .

CDR3aa: CATSAYNEQFF
j_gene: TRBJ2-1
len: 11
abundance: few
v_gene: TRBV15
d_gene: .

CDR3aa: CASSQDVLAGVGETQYF
j_gene: TRBJ2-5
len: 17
abundance: few
v_gene: TRBV4-3
d_gene: TRBD2

CDR3aa: CASSPISTSYEQFF
j_gene: TRBJ2-1
len: 14
abundance: few
v_gene: TRBV18
d_gene: .

CDR3aa: CASSQLQGHEQYF
j_gene: TRBJ2-7
len: 13
abundance: few
v_gene: TRBV7-2
d_gene: TRBD1

CDR3aa: CASSLDLVGELFF
j_gene: TRBJ2-2
len: 13
abundance: .
v_gene: TRBV11-2
d_gene: .

CDR3aa: CASSSDRDYGYTF
j_gene: TRBJ1-2
len: 13
abundance: few
v_gene: TRBV18
d_gene: TRBD1

CDR3aa: CASSAGGADEQFF
j_gene: TRBJ2-1
len: 13
abundance: few
v_gene: TRBV11-2
d_gene: TRBD2

CDR3aa: CASSFPIRGAMNTEAFF
j_gene: TRBJ1-1
len: 17
abundance: few
v_gene: TRBV7-2
d_gene: .

CDR3aa: CASLTGEQYNEQFF
j_gene: TRBJ2-1
len: 14
abundance: .
v_gene: TRBV2
d_gene: TRBD1

CDR3aa: CASSLRWDTQYF
j_gene: TRBJ2-3
len: 12
abundance: few
v_gene: TRBV5-6
d_gene: .

CDR3aa: CASSGWGSGHDEQFF
j_gene: TRBJ2-1
len: 15
abundance: few
v_gene: TRBV6-1
d_gene: .

CDR3aa: CASSVLGVNTEAFF
j_gene: TRBJ1-1
len: 14
abundance: .
v_gene: TRBV19
d_gene: .

CDR3aa: CASRREGETQYF
j_gene: TRBJ2-5
len: 12
abundance: .
v_gene: TRBV13
d_gene: TRBD2

CDR3aa: CASSYSFVGQNYGYTF
j_gene: TRBJ1-2
len: 16
abundance: .
v_gene: TRBV6-5
d_gene: TRBD1

CDR3aa: CASSVGGQGEKNTEAFF
j_gene: TRBJ1-1
len: 17
abundance: few
v_gene: TRBV9
d_gene: TRBD1

CDR3aa: CSAALDGTYEQYF
j_gene: TRBJ2-7
len: 13
abundance: .
v_gene: TRBV29-1
d_gene: .

CDR3aa: CSVKTSSYEQFF
j_gene: TRBJ2-1
len: 12
abundance: few
v_gene: TRBV29-1
d_gene: TRBD2